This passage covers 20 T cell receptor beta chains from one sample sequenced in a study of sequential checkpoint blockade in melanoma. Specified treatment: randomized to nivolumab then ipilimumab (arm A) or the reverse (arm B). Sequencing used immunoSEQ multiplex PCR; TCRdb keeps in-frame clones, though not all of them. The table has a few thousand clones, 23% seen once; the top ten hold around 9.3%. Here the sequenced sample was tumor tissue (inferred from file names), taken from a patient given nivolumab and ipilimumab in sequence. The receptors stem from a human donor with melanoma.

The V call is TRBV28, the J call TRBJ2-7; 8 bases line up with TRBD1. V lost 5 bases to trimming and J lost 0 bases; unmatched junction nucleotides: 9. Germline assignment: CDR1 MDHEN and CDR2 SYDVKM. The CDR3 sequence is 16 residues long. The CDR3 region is CASSKLDRVISYEQYF. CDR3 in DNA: TGTGCCAGCAGTAAGTTGGACAGGGTGATCTCCTACGAGCAGTACTTC.

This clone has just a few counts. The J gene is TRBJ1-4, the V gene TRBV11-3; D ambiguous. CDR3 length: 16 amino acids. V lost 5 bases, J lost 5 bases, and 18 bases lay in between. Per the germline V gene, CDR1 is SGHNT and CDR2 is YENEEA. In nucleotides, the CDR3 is TGTGCCAGCAGCCCACTTGGTTCAGGTTTCAATGAAAAACTGTTTTTT. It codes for CASSPLGSGFNEKLFF.

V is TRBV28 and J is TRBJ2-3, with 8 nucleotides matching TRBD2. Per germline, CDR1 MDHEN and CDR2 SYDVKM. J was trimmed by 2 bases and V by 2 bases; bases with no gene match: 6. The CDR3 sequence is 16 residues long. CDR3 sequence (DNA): TGTGCCAGCAGTTTAACACTAGCGGCGTACACAGATACGCAGTATTTT. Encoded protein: CASSLTLAAYTDTQYF.

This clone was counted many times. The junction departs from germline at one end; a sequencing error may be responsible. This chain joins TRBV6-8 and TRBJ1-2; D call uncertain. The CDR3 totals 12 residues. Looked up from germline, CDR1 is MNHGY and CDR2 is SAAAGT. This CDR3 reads CAISANNYGYTF. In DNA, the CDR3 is TGTGCCATCAGTGCTAACAACTATGGCTACACCTTC.

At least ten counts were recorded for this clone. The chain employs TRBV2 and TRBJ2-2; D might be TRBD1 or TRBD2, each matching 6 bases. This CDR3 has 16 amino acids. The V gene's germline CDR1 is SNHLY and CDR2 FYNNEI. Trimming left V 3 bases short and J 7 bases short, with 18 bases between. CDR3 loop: CASSDWQGRSFGELFF. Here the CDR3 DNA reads TGTGCCAGCAGTGACTGGCAGGGGAGGTCCTTCGGGGAGCTGTTTTTT.

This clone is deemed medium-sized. The CDR3 here is CAKEEREGLTGELFF. CDR3 coding DNA: TGTGCCAAGGAGGAGCGGGAGGGTCTAACCGGGGAGCTGTTTTTT. The chain joins TRBV9 to TRBJ2-2; 10 bases are a match to TRBD2. The CDR3 sequence is 15 residues long. The J segment lost 5 bases and the V segment lost 9 bases, leaving 10 bases of the junction unmatched. Germline V gene data show CDR1 as SGDLS and CDR2 as YYNGEE.

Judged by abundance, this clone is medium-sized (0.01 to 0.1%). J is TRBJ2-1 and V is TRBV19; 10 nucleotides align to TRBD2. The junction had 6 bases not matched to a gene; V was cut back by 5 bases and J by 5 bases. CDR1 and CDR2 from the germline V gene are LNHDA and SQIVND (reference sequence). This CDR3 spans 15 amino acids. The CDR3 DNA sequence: TGTGCCAGTAGTCCCCCCGGACTAGCGGACAATGAGCAGTTCTTC. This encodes CASSPPGLADNEQFF.

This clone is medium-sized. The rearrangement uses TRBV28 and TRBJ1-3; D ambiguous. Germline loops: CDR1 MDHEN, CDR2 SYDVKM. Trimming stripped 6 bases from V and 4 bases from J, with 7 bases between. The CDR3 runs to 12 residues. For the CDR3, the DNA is TGTGCCAGCAGGCAAAGGGGAAACACCATATATTTT. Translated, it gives CASRQRGNTIYF.

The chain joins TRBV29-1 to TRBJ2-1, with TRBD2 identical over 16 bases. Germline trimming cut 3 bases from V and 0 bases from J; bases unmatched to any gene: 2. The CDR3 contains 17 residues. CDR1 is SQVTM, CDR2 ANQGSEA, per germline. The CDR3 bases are TGCAGCGTTGAGGGACTAGCGGGAGGGAGCTCCTACAATGAGCAGTTCTTC. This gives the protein CSVEGLAGGSSYNEQFF.

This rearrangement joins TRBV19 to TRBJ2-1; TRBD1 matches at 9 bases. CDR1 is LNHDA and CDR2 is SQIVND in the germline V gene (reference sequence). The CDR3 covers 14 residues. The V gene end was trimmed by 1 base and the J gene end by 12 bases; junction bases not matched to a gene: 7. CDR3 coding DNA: TGTGCCAGTAGTATAGCCGGGACAGGGCCCCGGCAGTTCTTC. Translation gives CASSIAGTGPRQFF.

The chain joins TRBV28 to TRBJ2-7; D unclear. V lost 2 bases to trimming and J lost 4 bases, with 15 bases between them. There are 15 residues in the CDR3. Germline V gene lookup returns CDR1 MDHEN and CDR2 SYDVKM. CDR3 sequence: CASSLRWDPSYEQYF. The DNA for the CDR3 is TGTGCCAGCAGTTTAAGGTGGGATCCTTCTTACGAGCAGTACTTC.

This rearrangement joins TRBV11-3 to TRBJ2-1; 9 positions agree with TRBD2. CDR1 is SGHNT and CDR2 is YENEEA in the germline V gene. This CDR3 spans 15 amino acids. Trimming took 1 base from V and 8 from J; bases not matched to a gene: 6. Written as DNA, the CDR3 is TGTGCCAGCAGCTTAGGCGCGGGGGGGCCGGATGAGCAGTTCTTC. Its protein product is CASSLGAGGPDEQFF.

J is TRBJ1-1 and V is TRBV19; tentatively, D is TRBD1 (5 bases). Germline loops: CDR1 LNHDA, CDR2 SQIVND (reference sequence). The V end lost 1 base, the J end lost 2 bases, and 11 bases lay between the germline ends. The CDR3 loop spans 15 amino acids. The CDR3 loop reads CASSIGSRANTEAFF. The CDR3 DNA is TGTGCCAGTAGTATAGGATCCAGGGCTAACACTGAAGCTTTCTTT.

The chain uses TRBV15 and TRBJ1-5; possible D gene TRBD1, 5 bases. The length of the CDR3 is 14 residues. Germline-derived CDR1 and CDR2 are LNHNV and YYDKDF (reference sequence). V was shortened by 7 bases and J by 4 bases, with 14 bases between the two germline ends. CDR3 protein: CATTLDTTNQPQHF. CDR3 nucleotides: TGTGCCACCACCCTGGACACGACAAATCAGCCCCAGCATTTT.

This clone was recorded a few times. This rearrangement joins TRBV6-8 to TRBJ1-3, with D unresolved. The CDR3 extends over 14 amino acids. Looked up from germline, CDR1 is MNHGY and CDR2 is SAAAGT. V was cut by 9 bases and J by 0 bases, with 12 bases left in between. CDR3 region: CASCDRYSGNTIYF. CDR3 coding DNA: TGTGCCAGTTGCGACCGCTACTCTGGAAACACCATATATTTT.

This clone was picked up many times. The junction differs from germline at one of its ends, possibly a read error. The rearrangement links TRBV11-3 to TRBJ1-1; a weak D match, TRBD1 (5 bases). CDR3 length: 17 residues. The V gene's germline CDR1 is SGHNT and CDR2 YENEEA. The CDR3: CASSPALNGGMKTEAFF. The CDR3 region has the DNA TGTGCCAGCAGCCCCGCCCTAAATGGGGGGATGAAGACTGAAGCTTTCTTT.

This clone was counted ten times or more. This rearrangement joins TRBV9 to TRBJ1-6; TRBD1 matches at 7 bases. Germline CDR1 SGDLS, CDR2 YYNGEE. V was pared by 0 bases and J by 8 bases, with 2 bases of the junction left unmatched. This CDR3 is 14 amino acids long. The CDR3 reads CASSVGDSHSPLHF. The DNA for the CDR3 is TGTGCCAGCAGCGTAGGGGACAGTCATTCACCCCTCCACTTT.

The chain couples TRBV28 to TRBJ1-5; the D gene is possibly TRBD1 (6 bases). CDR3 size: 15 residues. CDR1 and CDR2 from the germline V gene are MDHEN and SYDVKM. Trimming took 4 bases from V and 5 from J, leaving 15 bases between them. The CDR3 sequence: CASSSAQGWDQPQHF. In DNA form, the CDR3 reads TGTGCCAGCAGTTCGGCACAGGGTTGGGATCAGCCCCAGCATTTT.

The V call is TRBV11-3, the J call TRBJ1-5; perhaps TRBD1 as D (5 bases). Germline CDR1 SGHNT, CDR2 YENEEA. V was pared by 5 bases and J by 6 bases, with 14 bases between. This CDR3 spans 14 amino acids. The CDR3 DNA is TGTGCCAGCAGCCCCCCCGGGGGTAGTCAGCCCCAGCATTTT. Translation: CASSPPGGSQPQHF.

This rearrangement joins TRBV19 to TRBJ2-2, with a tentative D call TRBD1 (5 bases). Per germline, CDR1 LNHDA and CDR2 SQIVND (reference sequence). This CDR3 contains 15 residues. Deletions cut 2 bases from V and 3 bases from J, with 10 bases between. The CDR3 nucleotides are TGTGCCAGTAGTATAAAGGTCAGGGACACCGGGGAGCTGTTTTTT. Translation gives CASSIKVRDTGELFF.